Shown below are 12 T cell receptor beta chains from a single sample sequenced in a study of CD8 T cells in Susac syndrome. An input of 0.5 to 1 ug of RNA was subjected to reverse transcription using random hexamers. Each CDR3 protein is one row after TCRdb ran MiXCR on the immunoSEQ multiplex PCR reads. Of about 180,000 distinct CDR3 sequences in the sample, roughly 95% were seen once. The sequenced material came from CD4+ T cells from PBMCs. These receptors came from a human donor with Susac syndrome.

This clonotype was counted a single time. This chain joins TRBV7-9 and TRBJ1-2; 8 positions agree with TRBD1. CDR3 length: 15 residues. J was trimmed by 8 bases and V by 5 bases; bases with no gene match: 13. Germline-derived CDR1 and CDR2 are SEHNR and FQNEAQ (reference sequence). The CDR3 reads CASSPGDRHAGGYTF. The CDR3, as DNA: TGTGCCAGCAGCCCAGGGGACAGGCATGCGGGAGGCTACACCTTC.

The genes are TRBV9 and TRBJ2-1; no reliable D call. The CDR3 sequence is 14 residues long. The V end lost 3 bases, the J end lost 7 bases, and 14 bases lay between the germline ends. From germline, CDR1 is SGDLS and CDR2 YYNGEE. The CDR3 sequence: CASSDEGERNEQFF. As DNA, the CDR3 is TGTGCCAGCAGCGATGAAGGAGAGAGGAATGAGCAGTTCTTC.

The table lists this clonotype with a count of one. The chain has TRBV7-9 and TRBJ2-5; tentative D call: TRBD2 (6 bases). The CDR3 is 15 amino acids. V lost 3 bases, J lost 2 bases, and 13 bases lay in between. Germline CDR1 and CDR2: SEHNR and FQNEAQ (reference sequence). The DNA for the CDR3 is TGTGCCAGCAGCTTGAGTGCGGGGTTTCAAGAGACCCAGTACTTC. Its translation: CASSLSAGFQETQYF.

This chain links TRBV9 with TRBJ1-6, with 7 bases matching TRBD1. The germline gives CDR1 SGDLS, CDR2 YYNGEE. The CDR3 loop spans 15 amino acids. V lost 3 bases to trimming and J lost 4 bases; unmatched junction nucleotides: 4. The CDR3 DNA reads as TGTGCCAGCAGCGATCCAGGGGGTTATAATTCACCCCTCCACTTT. Protein product: CASSDPGGYNSPLHF. The full variable domain, its missing parts supplied by reference TRBV9 and TRBJ1-6, is DSGVTQTPKHLITATGQRVTLRCSPRSGDLSVYWYQQSLDQGLQFLIQYYNGEERAKGNILERFSAQQFPDLHSELNLSSLELGDSALYFCASSDPGGYNSPLHFGNGTRLTVT.

The chain recombines TRBV30 with TRBJ2-7; 8 positions agree with TRBD2. This CDR3 comprises 14 residues. The V and J ends lost 4 bases and 5 bases, in that order; junction bases with no gene match: 10. Germline V gene lookup returns CDR1 GTSNPN and CDR2 SVGIG (reference sequence). The CDR3 DNA follows: TGTGCCTGGAATAAGTTGGGACTAGTCCACGAGCAGTACTTC. Translation gives CAWNKLGLVHEQYF.

This chain connects TRBV20-1 to TRBJ2-3, with 8 positions matching TRBD1. The germline V gene has CDR1 DFQATT and CDR2 SNEGSKA (reference sequence). The CDR3 runs 13 residues. The V gene end was trimmed by 7 bases and the J gene end by 1 base; junction bases not matched to a gene: 4. The DNA of the CDR3 is TGCAGTGTTCCGGGACAGGGCACAGATACGCAGTATTTT. Translation gives CSVPGQGTDTQYF.

The V gene is TRBV20-1, the J gene TRBJ2-7, with D uncertain. This CDR3 comprises 12 residues. Looked up from germline, CDR1 is DFQATT and CDR2 is SNEGSKA (reference sequence). V was trimmed by 4 bases and J by 0 bases, leaving 7 bases between them. CDR3 amino acids: CSANGVSYEQYF. The CDR3 coding sequence is TGCAGTGCTAACGGTGTCTCCTACGAGCAGTACTTC.

This clonotype was picked up one time. The chain combines TRBV6-5 with TRBJ1-5; 8 bases line up with TRBD1. Unmatched junction bases numbered 10, after V lost 6 bases and J lost 9 bases. This CDR3 spans 14 amino acids. Germline-derived CDR1 and CDR2 are MNHEY and SVGAGI. The chain's CDR3 is CASRRDRSMGPQHF. CDR3 bases: TGTGCCAGCAGAAGGGACAGGTCAATGGGGCCCCAGCATTTT.

This clonotype came up a few times. The V call is TRBV6-5, the J call TRBJ2-3; a possible D gene is TRBD1 (5 bases). Germline V gene lookup returns CDR1 MNHEY and CDR2 SVGAGI. V was shortened by 4 bases and J by 7 bases, with 9 bases between the two germline ends. This CDR3 is built from 12 residues. The DNA of the CDR3 is TGTGCCAGCAGTTTGCAGGGCAATACGCAGTATTTT. The encoded protein is CASSLQGNTQYF.

This chain uses TRBV3-1 with TRBJ1-2; 9 nucleotides match TRBD1. Trimming removed 5 bases from V and 4 bases from J; junction bases left unmatched: 8. Germline loops: CDR1 LGHDT, CDR2 YNNKEL (reference sequence). There are 15 residues in the CDR3. CDR3 bases: TGTGCCAGCAGCTTACAGACAGGGGGAGCCTATGGCTACACCTTC. Translated: CASSLQTGGAYGYTF. Variable domain in full (rest from reference TRBV3-1 and TRBJ1-2): DTAVSQTPKYLVTQMGNDKSIKCEQNLGHDTMYWYKQDSKKFLKIMFSYNNKELIINETVPNRFSPKSPDKAHLNLHINSLELGDSAVYFCASSLQTGGAYGYTFGSGTRLTVV.

The rearrangement joins TRBV3-1 to TRBJ1-1, with D uncertain. CDR1 is LGHDT, CDR2 YNNKEL, per germline (reference sequence). Deletions cut 0 bases from V and 2 bases from J, with 10 bases between. The length of the CDR3 is 15 residues. The CDR3 loop reads CASSQEGTGNTEAFF. The CDR3, as DNA: TGTGCCAGCAGCCAAGAAGGTACCGGAAACACTGAAGCTTTCTTT.

The chain carries TRBV6-1 and TRBJ2-6, with 7 bases that match TRBD2. V was clipped by 6 bases and J by 3 bases; unmatched bases: 11. Germline loops: CDR1 MNHNS, CDR2 SASEGT. This CDR3 is 17 amino acids long. As DNA, the CDR3 is TGTGCCAGCAGGGGGGGGGAGGCTCCACTTGGGGCCAACGTCCTGACTTTC. It specifies CASRGGEAPLGANVLTF.